This T cell receptor (beta chain) originates from a study of regulatory T cells in long-lasting Graves disease. As to time point: persistent/refractory GD, antithyroid drugs over 5 years with positive TRAb. There was RNA extracted from PBMCs, and the TCR library was made from it. Study-level points and caveats: Whereas 966 public clonotypes were shared by new patients, persistent patients shared more, at a few thousand.

In its sample, this clonotype was seen a few times. Its target is unknown. Sequencing libraries for TCR beta were prepared with iRepertoire HTBI primers and Arm-PCR of CDR3 regions. TCRdb independently ran MiXCR on the multiplex PCR reads; one entry per CDR3 protein. Among 500,000 to 700,000 distinct CDR3 sequences listed, approximately 29% were seen once. The receptor was isolated from a female donor with Graves disease. The sample in question was peripheral blood mononuclear cells (PBMCs), obtained when the disease was refractory, from a patient treated with antithyroid drugs.

CDR3 coding DNA: TGCGCCAGCAGCTTTGACAGGACCGAAGAGGGACTGTTTTTT. Translation: CASSFDRTEEGLFF. The rearrangement uses TRBV5-1 and TRBJ1-4; perhaps TRBD1 as D (6 bases). The V gene lost 2 bases and the J gene lost 13 bases, with 18 bases spanning the gap. Germline V gives CDR1 SGHRS, CDR2 YFSETQ. The CDR3 is 14 residues long.